These T cell receptor beta chains were read from a single sample in a study of beta chain features in type 1 diabetes. This table comes from immunoSEQ multiplex PCR, and its TCRdb copy is limited to in-frame clones, with some not included. The sample lists 350,000 to 400,000 clones; about 14% were seen once. Sequenced: naive CD4+ T cells from blood. The source of these receptors is a woman aged 18-30 years in good health. Both conserved end residues are part of each CDR3. The order of the fields is clone size, J gene, D gene, V gene, CDR3 DNA, CDR3 protein. The D gene is left open where the match is weak. Only some rows state a clone size, as once, few, many or a class for expanded clones.

clone size: few; J gene: TRBJ2-3; D gene: TRBD2; V gene: TRBV7-2; CDR3 DNA: TGTGCCAGCAGCTTAGGGCTAGCGGGACCACTCACAGATACGCAGTATTTT; CDR3 protein: CASSLGLAGPLTDTQYF
clone size: NA; J gene: TRBJ2-1; D gene: NA; V gene: TRBV6-7; CDR3 DNA: TGTGCCAGCAGTTACGCGGGATCCAACTACAATGAGCAGTTCTTC; CDR3 protein: CASSYAGSNYNEQFF
clone size: NA; J gene: TRBJ1-2; D gene: NA; V gene: TRBV29-1; CDR3 DNA: TGCAGCGTTTCCCCACGACAGGCTTATGGCTACACCTTC; CDR3 protein: CSVSPRQAYGYTF
clone size: NA; J gene: TRBJ2-5; D gene: NA; V gene: TRBV7-2; CDR3 DNA: TGTGCCAGCAGCCTAGTGGCGGGGACAGACCAAGAGACCCAGTACTTC; CDR3 protein: CASSLVAGTDQETQYF
clone size: few; J gene: TRBJ2-7; D gene: TRBD1; V gene: TRBV27; CDR3 DNA: TGTGCCAGCAGTTTTGCCGGGACAGGAAGCTACGAGCAGTACTTC; CDR3 protein: CASSFAGTGSYEQYF
clone size: few; J gene: TRBJ2-1; D gene: TRBD2; V gene: TRBV19; CDR3 DNA: TGTGCCAGTAGCCGACTAGCGGGCTCCTACAATGAGCAGTTCTTC; CDR3 protein: CASSRLAGSYNEQFF
clone size: few; J gene: TRBJ1-1; D gene: NA; V gene: TRBV19; CDR3 DNA: TGTGCCAGTAGTCCCGTAGGGGTAAGGTACACTGAAGCTTTCTTT; CDR3 protein: CASSPVGVRYTEAFF
clone size: few; J gene: TRBJ2-7; D gene: NA; V gene: TRBV27; CDR3 DNA: TGTGCCAGCAGCGGGACACCCTACTACGAGCAGTACTTC; CDR3 protein: CASSGTPYYEQYF
clone size: few; J gene: TRBJ2-7; D gene: TRBD2; V gene: TRBV5-1; CDR3 DNA: TGCGCCAGCAGCTTGGTCGGACTAGCGGGAAATGAGCAGTACTTC; CDR3 protein: CASSLVGLAGNEQYF
clone size: few; J gene: TRBJ1-4; D gene: NA; V gene: TRBV28; CDR3 DNA: TGTGCCAGCAGTTTATCACAGACTAATGAAAAACTGTTTTTT; CDR3 protein: CASSLSQTNEKLFF
clone size: NA; J gene: TRBJ2-5; D gene: TRBD1; V gene: TRBV29-1; CDR3 DNA: TGCAGCGTTGAGACAGGGGTAAAGACCCAGTACTTC; CDR3 protein: CSVETGVKTQYF
clone size: NA; J gene: TRBJ2-3; D gene: NA; V gene: TRBV5-1; CDR3 DNA: TGCGCCAGCAGCTTGGGTATGGGAGGCACAGATACGCAGTATTTT; CDR3 protein: CASSLGMGGTDTQYF
clone size: few; J gene: TRBJ2-7; D gene: NA; V gene: TRBV28; CDR3 DNA: TGTGCCAGCAGTGCCAGGAACCCTACCTACGAGCAGTACTTC; CDR3 protein: CASSARNPTYEQYF
clone size: NA; J gene: TRBJ2-1; D gene: TRBD2; V gene: TRBV29-1; CDR3 DNA: TGCAGCGTTGGGTCTTCTGCGGGAGGGCGTAATGAGCAGTTCTTC; CDR3 protein: CSVGSSAGGRNEQFF
clone size: NA; J gene: TRBJ1-4; D gene: TRBD1; V gene: TRBV5-1; CDR3 DNA: TGCGCCAGCAGCCTCCGGGACAGGGGGGATGAAAAACTGTTTTTT; CDR3 protein: CASSLRDRGDEKLFF
clone size: NA; J gene: TRBJ2-4; D gene: TRBD1; V gene: TRBV2; CDR3 DNA: TGTGCCAGCCAAGGACAGGCGACGGCCAAAAACATTCAGTACTTC; CDR3 protein: CASQGQATAKNIQYF
clone size: NA; J gene: TRBJ2-7; D gene: TRBD2; V gene: TRBV6-5; CDR3 DNA: TGTGCCAGCAGACGGACTAGCGGGCTCTACGAGCAGTACTTC; CDR3 protein: CASRRTSGLYEQYF
clone size: NA; J gene: TRBJ2-7; D gene: NA; V gene: TRBV2; CDR3 DNA: TGTGCCAGCTCCCCTCTGCACGAGCAGTACTTC; CDR3 protein: CASSPLHEQYF
clone size: few; J gene: TRBJ1-1; D gene: NA; V gene: TRBV2; CDR3 DNA: TGTGCCAGCAGAGGTCGTCTAAGCGGGGTATCGGCCTCTGAAGCTTTCTTT; CDR3 protein: CASRGRLSGVSASEAFF
clone size: few; J gene: TRBJ2-5; D gene: NA; V gene: TRBV28; CDR3 DNA: TGTGCCAGCAGCCGAACTAGCTTGGCGACCCAGTACTTC; CDR3 protein: CASSRTSLATQYF
clone size: few; J gene: TRBJ2-1; D gene: NA; V gene: TRBV5-6; CDR3 DNA: TGTGCCAGCAGTCGGGGGTACAATGAGCAGTTCTTC; CDR3 protein: CASSRGYNEQFF
clone size: NA; J gene: TRBJ1-2; D gene: TRBD1; V gene: TRBV28; CDR3 DNA: TGTGCCAGCAGTTCAAACAGGGGGCCTGGCTACACCTTC; CDR3 protein: CASSSNRGPGYTF
clone size: few; J gene: TRBJ2-1; D gene: TRBD1; V gene: TRBV5-6; CDR3 DNA: TGTGCCAGCAGCAGACAGGGGGTCTACAATGAGCAGTTCTTC; CDR3 protein: CASSRQGVYNEQFF
clone size: NA; J gene: TRBJ2-7; D gene: NA; V gene: TRBV9; CDR3 DNA: TGTGCCAGCAGCGTAGTTGAGAGCCCCTACGAGCAGTACTTC; CDR3 protein: CASSVVESPYEQYF
clone size: NA; J gene: TRBJ2-5; D gene: TRBD1; V gene: TRBV5-1; CDR3 DNA: TGCGCCAGCAGCTTGGCTTCCGGGACAGAAGAGACCCAGTACTTC; CDR3 protein: CASSLASGTEETQYF
clone size: few; J gene: TRBJ1-4; D gene: TRBD1; V gene: TRBV7-9; CDR3 DNA: TGTGCCAGCAGCCTCGGACAGGGGGGTGAAAAACTGTTTTTT; CDR3 protein: CASSLGQGGEKLFF
clone size: few; J gene: TRBJ2-3; D gene: NA; V gene: TRBV7-2; CDR3 DNA: TGTGCCAGCAGCTTGACTATCGTGGGAGATACGCAGTATTTT; CDR3 protein: CASSLTIVGDTQYF
clone size: few; J gene: TRBJ1-2; D gene: TRBD1; V gene: TRBV5-4; CDR3 DNA: TGTGCCAGCAGCACGGGACAGGGGACATATGGCTACACCTTC; CDR3 protein: CASSTGQGTYGYTF
clone size: few; J gene: TRBJ1-1; D gene: NA; V gene: TRBV5-1; CDR3 DNA: TGCGCCAGCAGCTTGGCCCCAGGGAACACTGAAGCTTTCTTT; CDR3 protein: CASSLAPGNTEAFF
clone size: NA; J gene: TRBJ1-5; D gene: TRBD1; V gene: TRBV30; CDR3 DNA: TGTGCCTACTCTACAGGGGGTAGCAATCAGCCCCAGCATTTT; CDR3 protein: CAYSTGGSNQPQHF
clone size: once; J gene: TRBJ2-1; D gene: NA; V gene: TRBV19; CDR3 DNA: TGTGCCAGCAGCGGGCACTCCTACAATGAGCAGTTCTTC; CDR3 protein: CASSGHSYNEQFF
clone size: NA; J gene: TRBJ2-2; D gene: NA; V gene: TRBV23-1; CDR3 DNA: TGCGCCAGCAGTCAATCAGGTACAGGGAGCCCCACCTCGGGATCCGGGGAGCTGTTTTTT; CDR3 protein: CASSQSGTGSPTSGSGELFF
clone size: NA; J gene: TRBJ2-5; D gene: TRBD2; V gene: TRBV6-1; CDR3 DNA: TGTGCCAGCAGTCTTTTCTGGGGGGGACAAGAGACCCAGTACTTC; CDR3 protein: CASSLFWGGQETQYF
clone size: NA; J gene: TRBJ2-7; D gene: TRBD2; V gene: TRBV5-6; CDR3 DNA: TGTGCCAGCAGCTTGGTGGCTAGCGGGAGCTACGAGCAGTACTTC; CDR3 protein: CASSLVASGSYEQYF
clone size: few; J gene: TRBJ1-2; D gene: NA; V gene: TRBV15; CDR3 DNA: TGTGCCACCAGCAGAGACAGGCCGAGACCAGGGGATGGCTACACCTTC; CDR3 protein: CATSRDRPRPGDGYTF
clone size: NA; J gene: TRBJ1-2; D gene: TRBD1; V gene: TRBV18; CDR3 DNA: TGTGCCAGCTCACCAGACAGGGGATATGGCTACACCTTC; CDR3 protein: CASSPDRGYGYTF
clone size: few; J gene: TRBJ2-7; D gene: NA; V gene: TRBV28; CDR3 DNA: TGTGCCAGCAGTTTTGGGGACACCTCCTACGAGCAGTACTTC; CDR3 protein: CASSFGDTSYEQYF
clone size: NA; J gene: TRBJ1-2; D gene: NA; V gene: TRBV29-1; CDR3 DNA: TGCAGCGCAACCACAGGGCTCGGCGGCTACACCTTC; CDR3 protein: CSATTGLGGYTF
clone size: few; J gene: TRBJ1-2; D gene: NA; V gene: TRBV5-1; CDR3 DNA: TGCGCCAGCAGCGAAGACAGTAACTATGGCTACACCTTC; CDR3 protein: CASSEDSNYGYTF
clone size: NA; J gene: TRBJ2-1; D gene: TRBD2; V gene: TRBV11-3; CDR3 DNA: TGTGCCAGCAGTCGGGGGGGACTAGCGGACTACAATGAGCAGTTCTTC; CDR3 protein: CASSRGGLADYNEQFF
clone size: NA; J gene: TRBJ2-7; D gene: TRBD2; V gene: TRBV30; CDR3 DNA: TGTGCTTCCGGGACTACCTACGAGCAGTACTTC; CDR3 protein: CASGTTYEQYF
clone size: NA; J gene: TRBJ2-1; D gene: TRBD2; V gene: TRBV11-2; CDR3 DNA: TGTGCCAGCAGCAAGAAGACTAGCTCGCTAGATTACAATGAGCAGTTCTTC; CDR3 protein: CASSKKTSSLDYNEQFF
clone size: few; J gene: TRBJ1-2; D gene: TRBD1; V gene: TRBV29-1; CDR3 DNA: TGCAGCGTCGAGACACAGGGGGGGATTAATGGCTACACCTTC; CDR3 protein: CSVETQGGINGYTF
clone size: few; J gene: TRBJ1-5; D gene: NA; V gene: TRBV4-2; CDR3 DNA: TGTGCCAGCAGCCAAGAAGGGGGGGCGCGTCAGCCCCAGCATTTT; CDR3 protein: CASSQEGGARQPQHF
clone size: few; J gene: TRBJ2-7; D gene: TRBD2; V gene: TRBV4-3; CDR3 DNA: TGCGCCAGCAGCCAAACCGGGACTAGCGGTTCCTACGAGCAGTACTTC; CDR3 protein: CASSQTGTSGSYEQYF